This record covers a single T cell receptor beta chain. The antigen is not known. The assay that was used to sequence DNA from cultured CD4+ T cells was the Oncomine TCR Beta short-read assay. TCRdb re-analysed the PCR reads in MiXCR, keeping a single row per CDR3 protein. The sample has about 14,000 distinct CDR3 sequences, 51% seen once; the top ten hold about 10%. Regarding treatment: approximately nine-day PBMC culture with coronavirus spike peptide pools or control peptides (ViraFEST assay). The data were obtained in a study of vaccination and CD4 T cells after COVID-19. Trimming pared 0 bases from V and 3 bases from J, leaving 4 bases between. The germline gives CDR1 SGDLS, CDR2 YYNGEE. The CDR3 covers 13 residues. Points from the study as a whole: No early post-infection timepoints were studied, and convalescent patients studied were relatively few.

The origin of this receptor is a human donor who had recovered from COVID-19. Sample: CD4+ T cells from blood, cultured in vitro. This chain joins TRBV9 and TRBJ1-5; no firm D call. CDR3 sequence: CASSVGFNQPQHF. DNA of the CDR3: TGTGCCAGCAGCGTAGGTTTCAATCAGCCCCAGCATTTT.